These 19 T cell receptor beta chains originate from one sample sequenced in a study of T cells in Graves' hyperthyroidism and ophthalmopathy. TCR beta CDR3 region amplification was performed from RNA transcripts. The HTBI primer set served for first-round RT-PCR of the TCR CDR3. Using its own MiXCR run on the multiplex PCR reads, TCRdb lists one record per CDR3 protein. The data contain under 550,000 distinct CDR3 sequences, 20% of them singletons. What was sequenced was blood. These receptor sequences come from a man in his forties with Graves' ophthalmopathy.

Comment on this clonotype: Given a much more abundant clone one base away, this may be a read error. V gene TRBV5-6 combines with J gene TRBJ2-1, with 12 bases that match TRBD2. The better agreement between TRBJ2-7 and the DNA end casts doubt on the J call. The length of the CDR3 is 17 residues. Looked up from germline, CDR1 is SGHDT and CDR2 is YYEEEE. CDR3 DNA sequence: TGTGCCAGCAGCCAAAATAGGGGACTAGCGGGTCACAATGAGCAGTACTTC. Encoded protein: CASSQNRGLAGHNEQYF.

In this sample, this clonotype turned up a few times. The V gene is TRBV12-3 or TRBV12-4, the J gene TRBJ2-2; 8 nucleotides line up with TRBD1. Germline trimming cut 6 bases from V and 3 bases from J; bases unmatched to any gene: 3. This CDR3 comprises 14 residues. This chain's CDR3 is CASRVDRDTGELFF. CDR3 coding DNA: TGTGCCAGCAGGGTGGACAGGGACACCGGGGAGCTGTTTTTT.

The V call is TRBV7-3, the J call TRBJ2-1, with 13 bases identical to TRBD2. The CDR3 has 16 residues. Germline trimming cut 2 bases from V and 6 bases from J; bases unmatched to any gene: 4. Germline-derived CDR1 and CDR2 are SGHTA and FQGTGA. The CDR3 DNA sequence: TGTGCCAGCAGCTTAGGAGGGACTAGCGGGATCAATGAGCAGTTCTTC. It yields the protein CASSLGGTSGINEQFF.

Concerning this clonotype itself: This may stem from a read error, because a much larger clone lies one nucleotide away. The J gene is TRBJ2-1, the V gene TRBV12-3 or TRBV12-4; 13 bases map to TRBD2. This CDR3 comprises 15 residues. CDR3 sequence reads: CAGSFGTSGIEKQFF. CDR3 bases: TGTGCCGGCAGTTTCGGGACTAGCGGGATCGAAAAGCAGTTCTTC.

This clonotype has a count of ten or more. The CDR3 protein is CSASSFTSVDNEQFF. The CDR3 bases are TGCAGTGCTAGTAGTTTTACGTCGGTCGACAATGAGCAGTTCTTC. V and J are TRBV20-1 and TRBJ2-1; D ambiguous. The CDR3 is made up of 15 amino acids. Germline assignment: CDR1 DFQATT and CDR2 SNEGSKA (reference sequence). V was cut by 3 bases and J by 5 bases, with 17 bases left in between.

This clonotype has a count of ten or more. The chain joins TRBV6-2 or TRBV6-3 to TRBJ2-7; 7 bases are a match to TRBD2. The J segment lost 2 bases and the V segment lost 2 bases, leaving 15 bases of the junction unmatched. This CDR3 is built from 18 residues. Germline-derived CDR1 and CDR2 are MNHEY and SVGEGT. CDR3 nucleotide sequence: TGTGCCAGCAGTTACGGGGTAGGCGCGGGGGACCAGACCTACGAGCAGTACTTC. It is translated as CASSYGVGAGDQTYEQYF.

This clonotype was picked up many times. The gene calls are TRBV5-1 and TRBJ2-2; D is perhaps TRBD1 (5 bases). CDR1 is SGHRS, CDR2 YFSETQ, per germline. Trimming stripped 5 bases from V and 0 bases from J, with 11 bases between. CDR3 length: 15 residues. CDR3 coding DNA: TGCGCCAGCAGTCTCGACAGCCCGAACACCGGGGAGCTGTTTTTT. Translated: CASSLDSPNTGELFF.

CDR3 coding DNA: TGTGCCAGCAGTTCCGGACTAGCGGGGTACGAGCAGTACTTC. Its protein product is CASSSGLAGYEQYF. V gene TRBV12-3 or TRBV12-4 combines with J gene TRBJ2-7; 12 nucleotides align to TRBD2. There are 14 residues in the CDR3. With 4 bases clipped from V and 4 bases from J, the junction kept 2 bases outside the gene matches.

V gene TRBV5-1 combines with J gene TRBJ2-2; 9 bases align to TRBD2. This CDR3 spans 17 amino acids. With V trimmed by 0 bases and J by 4 bases, 7 bases remained unmatched. CDR1 is SGHRS and CDR2 is YFSETQ in the germline V gene. The CDR3 nucleotides are TGCGCCAGCAGCTTGGTAGTAGCGGGGGTCGGCACCGGGGAGCTGTTTTTT. Its protein product is CASSLVVAGVGTGELFF.

The sample holds a few counts of this clonotype. V usage is TRBV7-9 and J usage is TRBJ2-3; 9 positions agree with TRBD2. V lost 1 base, J lost 4 bases, and 9 bases stayed unmatched. In germline, CDR1 is SEHNR, CDR2 FQNEAQ (reference sequence). The CDR3 runs to 17 residues. This chain's CDR3 is CASSLGASGGGADTQYF. The CDR3 coding sequence is TGTGCCAGCAGCTTAGGGGCCAGCGGCGGGGGGGCAGATACGCAGTATTTT.

This clonotype was seen ten or more times. The rearrangement joins TRBV7-2 to TRBJ2-3; D call uncertain. The CDR3 has 14 residues. Trimming took off 1 base at V and 6 bases at J, with 11 bases between the two ends. Germline values: CDR1 SGHTA, CDR2 FQGNSA. The CDR3 DNA follows: TGTGCCAGCAGCTTAGGGCTAGGTAGGGATACGCAGTATTTT. Translation: CASSLGLGRDTQYF.

This clonotype was observed at least ten times. The V call is TRBV10-3, the J call TRBJ2-7, with 7 nucleotides matching TRBD2. CDR1 and CDR2 (germline): ENHRY, SYGVKD. Unmatched junction bases numbered 8, after V lost 6 bases and J lost 6 bases. The CDR3 is made up of 13 amino acids. CDR3 nucleotide sequence: TGTGCCATCAGAGACCGGGGGGATGGCGAGCAGTACTTC. It specifies CAIRDRGDGEQYF.

This clonotype was seen only once. V is TRBV6-1 and J is TRBJ2-7, with a weak D call TRBD2 (5 bases). The germline V gene encodes CDR1 MNHNS and CDR2 SASEGT. Between the trimmed V and J ends, which lost 10 bases and 5 bases, there was a span of 21 bases. There are 14 residues in the CDR3. CDR3 region: CATRPRGVGHEQYF. The CDR3 DNA reads as TGTGCCACCCGCCCCCGGGGAGTGGGCCACGAGCAGTACTTC.

The table lists this clonotype with a few counts. The CDR3 bases are TGTGCCAGCAGCTTTAGCGTCGGAGCTTTCTTT. It yields the protein CASSFSVGAFF. This chain joins TRBV11-2 and TRBJ1-1; D is uncertain. Deletions cut 3 bases from V and 10 bases from J, with 9 bases between. The length of the CDR3 is 11 residues. Germline-derived CDR1 and CDR2 are SGHAT and FQNNGV. The variable domain in full, with the rest retrieved from reference TRBV11-2 and TRBJ1-1, is EAGVAQSPRYKIIEKRQSVAFWCNPISGHATLYWYQQILGQGPKLLIQFQNNGVVDDSQLPKDRFSAERLKGVDSTLKIQPAKLEDSAVYLCASSFSVGAFFGQGTRLTVV.

To note about this clonotype: An end of the junction differs from the germline gene, which may be a read error. The rearrangement uses TRBV4-1 and TRBJ2-4, with D possibly being TRBD2 (6 bases). Germline V lookup: CDR1 MGHRA, CDR2 YSYEKL. CDR3 length: 14 residues. The CDR3 is CASSLGGDKNIQYF. CDR3 nucleotide sequence: TGTGCCAGCAGCTTGGGCGGGGACAAAAACATTCAGTACTTC.

CDR3 in amino acids: CASRLGAASPLHF. The CDR3 DNA follows: TGTGCCAGCAGGCTGGGGGCGGCTTCACCCCTCCACTTT. The V call is TRBV27, the J call TRBJ1-6; maybe TRBD1 (6 bases). The ends were cut back, 6 bases at V and 9 bases at J, with 12 bases in the middle. The germline gives CDR1 MNHEY, CDR2 SMNVEV (reference sequence). CDR3 length: 13 amino acids.

The V call is TRBV20-1, the J call TRBJ2-7, with TRBD2 matching 10 bases. Losses at the gene ends were 6 bases for V and 2 bases for J; bases not matched to a gene: 7. CDR1 DFQATT and CDR2 SNEGSKA come from the germline V gene (reference sequence). The CDR3 contains 14 residues. CDR3 DNA sequence: TGCAGTGCGAGAACTAGCGGGGCGCCCTACGAGCAGTACTTC. Translating gives CSARTSGAPYEQYF.

This clonotype came up many times. V is TRBV5-1 and J is TRBJ2-7, with D perhaps matching TRBD1 (5 bases). The CDR3 runs to 14 residues. V was clipped by 0 bases and J by 5 bases, with 12 bases between them. Germline V gene lookup returns CDR1 SGHRS and CDR2 YFSETQ. The CDR3 bases are TGCGCCAGCAGCTTGGGGCAGGGTTGGAACGAGCAGTACTTC. It is translated as CASSLGQGWNEQYF.

This clonotype was picked up a small number of times. This chain connects TRBV4-1 to TRBJ2-2, with TRBD2 matching 8 bases. Germline CDR1 reads MGHRA; CDR2 reads YSYEKL. Trimming took 3 bases from V and 4 from J; bases not matched to a gene: 13. CDR3 length equals 18 residues. CDR3 sequence reads: CASSQTPGTSNPTGELFF. The CDR3 region has the DNA TGCGCCAGCAGCCAGACTCCCGGGACTAGTAACCCCACCGGGGAGCTGTTTTTT.